This T cell receptor (beta chain) was found in a study of CD8+CD57+ T cells in acquired aplastic anemia (dated by TCRdb to between 2018 and 2020). Some background on the complete study: On average, sorted CD4+ and CD8+ cells yielded roughly 3.4 ug of extracted DNA, with a range of roughly 0.19 to 27.4 ug. A CD8+CD57+ expansion meant a frequency higher than the mean frequency seen in healthy subjects. General conclusions and limits of the study: No significant difference in CD8+ Simpson's diversity was found between patients and healthy controls (P=0.060). Although roughly 29 CD8+ CDR3 sequences were shared by patients and controls, these sequences appeared highly expressed in patients and within the immunodominant clones of patients.

The CDR3 numbers 13 residues from cysteine through phenylalanine. Solely the CDR3 DNA is kept, with 39 bases framed from the first base. The germline V gene (reference sequence) yields DFQATT for CDR1 and SNEGSKA for CDR2. The V and J ends are trimmed by 5 bases and 4 bases, leaving 12 bases between them. The patients picked for sequencing were ones in whom flow cytometry had shown an expansion of CD8+CD57+ cells. Every patient had severe acquired aplastic anemia, diagnosed using the International Study of Aplastic Anemia and Agranulocytosis and Camitta criteria. No patient had received any therapy when blood was sampled. The study deep-sequenced TCR repertoires of sorted CD4+ and CD8+ blood T cells from severe aplastic anemia patients and healthy subjects. Patients were enrolled under clinicaltrials.gov protocols 00001620, 01623167, 00001397, 00071045, 00081523 and 00961064 in the USA. Ficoll-Paque density gradient centrifugation was used to isolate peripheral blood mononuclear cells. Before DNA extraction, CD4+ and CD8+ T cells were sorted with FACS or magnetic beads.

Genomic DNA served as template for TCR beta VDJ combination and CDR3 sequence profiling. An Illumina HiSeq 2000 was the platform used for TCR repertoire sequencing. As for how the authors treated the data: Repertoires were assessed using TRBV/TRBJ rearrangement plots, CDR3 size and DJ length profiles, and Simpson's diversity index. Whichever DNA sequence was most abundant in the deep sequencing data was defined as the immunodominant clone. CDR3 amino acid sequences were screened for sharing across subjects and were compared with published repertoires and the VDJdb database. TCRdb reworked the public reads: Q25 trimming with fastp, MiXCR clone assembly, productive beta chains retained. Here each entry gathers all rows of one CDR3 protein and keeps the most common genes and DNA. TCRdb's processing, not the study's, gives the V and J calls here. This sample is represented by hundreds of thousands of distinct CDR3 sequences; roughly 34% of them were singletons. The ten largest make up 0.8% to 0.85% of the sample.

Worth noting for this clonotype: There is no known antigen for this receptor. Base qualities were left out, and no much larger clone turns up one base away.

The chain couples TRBV20-1 to TRBJ1-5; the D gene lacks a confident call. The receptor's source is a human donor with aplastic anemia. Sequencing was performed on sorted CD4+, CD8+, or CD8+CD57+ T cells (not recorded which) from PBMCs. The nucleotide sequence reads as follows: TGCAGTGCTGTTGGACCGCTGAATCAGCCCCAGCATTTT. Its protein is CSAVGPLNQPQHF.